One and the same sample provided the 26 T cell receptor beta chains below, sequenced in a study of OX40 agonist ivuxolimab in advanced cancers. Assay: immunoSEQ multiplex PCR; the TCRdb copy retains only in-frame clones and omits some. The profile shows over 70,000 clones, just under 90% of them singletons. The specimen comprised CD4+ or CD8+ T cells sorted from blood, sampled in a trial of the OX40 agonist ivuxolimab. Receptor source: an adult with an advanced solid tumor such as melanoma, head and neck, liver or kidney cancer.

The V gene is TRBV19, the J gene TRBJ1-1, with 12 bases that match TRBD1. Per germline, CDR1 LNHDA and CDR2 SQIVND (reference sequence). The V segment lost 6 bases and the J segment 10 bases; nucleotides outside the gene matches: 9. The CDR3 spans 14 residues. CDR3 in DNA: TGTGCCAGTAGCTTCGGGACAGGGGGCGCGGGAGCTTTCTTT. Its protein product is CASSFGTGGAGAFF.

With regard to this clone: Other nucleotide sequences from this sample produce the same CDR3. The rearrangement links TRBV14 to TRBJ2-7; D call uncertain. V lost 2 bases and J 0 bases, leaving 11 bases between the germline ends. The CDR3 has 15 amino acids. Germline V gene sequence: CDR1 SGHDN, CDR2 FVKESK. The CDR3 sequence is CASSQNDASSYEQYF. For the CDR3, the DNA is TGTGCCAGCAGCCAAAACGACGCTTCCTCCTACGAGCAGTACTTC.

This clone was seen more than once but under ten times. The chain has TRBV14 and TRBJ2-3; 7 bases align to TRBD1. This CDR3 spans 15 amino acids. Losses at the gene ends were 4 bases for V and 6 bases for J; bases not matched to a gene: 10. Germline CDR1 reads SGHDN; CDR2 reads FVKESK. CDR3 protein: CASSLQTGVPDTQYF. The CDR3 region has the DNA TGTGCCAGCAGCCTACAAACAGGGGTCCCCGATACGCAGTATTTT.

This clone has a handful of counts. The rearrangement joins TRBV7-3 to TRBJ2-2; no reliable D call. Germline V gene lookup returns CDR1 SGHTA and CDR2 FQGTGA. The germline V and J ends were trimmed by 5 bases and 5 bases, with 9 bases remaining between them. The CDR3 extends over 13 amino acids. The CDR3 sequence: CASSPSITGELFF. The CDR3 region has the DNA TGTGCCAGCAGCCCCTCTATAACCGGGGAGCTGTTTTTT.

Turning to this clone: A junction end diverges from the germline sequence, so it may reflect a read error. The chain employs TRBV2 and TRBJ2-3; 12 nucleotides line up with TRBD2. CDR3 size: 16 residues. Looked up from germline, CDR1 is SNHLY and CDR2 is FYNNEI. CDR3 sequence: CASPSGTSGGTDTQYF. The CDR3 DNA reads as TGCGCCAGCCCATCCGGCACTAGCGGGGGGACAGATACGCAGTATTTT.

The gene calls are TRBV10-2 and TRBJ2-7; a possible D gene is TRBD1 (6 bases). This CDR3 has 11 amino acids. CDR1 and CDR2 (germline): WSHSY, SAAADI. V was cut by 6 bases and J by 6 bases, with 9 bases left in between. In DNA, the CDR3 is TGCGCCAGCAGCGAGGGGGTCGAGCAGTACTTC. This encodes CASSEGVEQYF.

In this sample, this clone turned up once. The J gene is TRBJ1-4, the V gene TRBV9, with 7 bases fitting TRBD1. CDR3 length: 14 amino acids. Germline CDR1 is SGDLS and CDR2 is YYNGEE. The ends lost 0 bases at V and 8 bases at J; junction bases unmatched: 4. Here the CDR3 reads CASSVGQGEEKLFF. The DNA of the CDR3 is TGTGCCAGCAGCGTAGGACAGGGCGAAGAAAAACTGTTTTTT.

The chain recombines TRBV9 with TRBJ2-7; 7 bases align to TRBD1. Unmatched junction bases numbered 6, after V lost 4 bases and J lost 5 bases. The CDR3 has 13 amino acids. Germline V CDR1 and CDR2: SGDLS, YYNGEE. CDR3 nucleotides: TGTGCCAGCAGCCCGGGACAGTCAGACGAGCAGTACTTC. Protein: CASSPGQSDEQYF.

The chain has TRBV6-5 and TRBJ1-1; D is ambiguous. Germline V gives CDR1 MNHEY, CDR2 SVGAGI. CDR3 length: 12 amino acids. Trimming removed 6 bases from V and 4 bases from J, with 9 bases in between. The CDR3 DNA sequence: TGTGCCAGCAGGCTATTTATCACTGAAGCTTTCTTT. This sequence encodes CASRLFITEAFF.

The chain employs TRBV4-2 and TRBJ2-7, with unresolved D. CDR3 length equals 12 residues. From germline, CDR1 is LGHNA and CDR2 YNFKEQ. With 0 bases removed from V and 6 bases from J, the gap between germline ends came to 6 bases. The CDR3 DNA follows: TGTGCCAGCAGCCAAGATCTGGGCGAGCAGTACTTC. Translated, it gives CASSQDLGEQYF.

The J gene is TRBJ2-3, the V gene TRBV4-1; 8 bases are shared with TRBD1. The CDR3 extends over 16 amino acids. The V gene end was trimmed by 4 bases and the J gene end by 4 bases; junction bases not matched to a gene: 10. From germline, CDR1 is MGHRA and CDR2 YSYEKL. CDR3 DNA sequence: TGCGCCAGCAGCCCTACGGACAGGGCTTCGGCAGATACGCAGTATTTT. This codes for CASSPTDRASADTQYF.

V gene TRBV9 combines with J gene TRBJ2-2; D gene unclear. The CDR3 contains 16 residues. Germline assignment: CDR1 SGDLS and CDR2 YYNGEE. Between the trimmed V and J ends, which lost 0 bases and 6 bases, there was a span of 15 bases. This CDR3 is CASSVDEYAMAGELFF. In nucleotides, the CDR3 is TGTGCCAGCAGCGTAGATGAGTATGCGATGGCCGGGGAGCTGTTTTTT.

The V gene is TRBV13, the J gene TRBJ2-1; no clear D gene. The CDR3 consists of 13 residues. With 2 bases removed from V and 8 bases from J, the gap between germline ends came to 10 bases. In germline, CDR1 is PRHDT, CDR2 FYEKMQ (reference sequence). The chain's CDR3 is CASSLTTRDEQFF. The CDR3, as DNA: TGTGCCAGCAGCTTAACAACACGTGATGAGCAGTTCTTC.

The chain recombines TRBV19 with TRBJ2-1, with a tentative D call TRBD1 (5 bases). Trimming left V 3 bases short and J 2 bases short, with 11 bases between. Germline V lookup: CDR1 LNHDA, CDR2 SQIVND (reference sequence). This CDR3 has 15 amino acids. The CDR3: CASSMSGWTYNEQFF. The CDR3 DNA follows: TGTGCCAGTAGTATGTCAGGGTGGACCTACAATGAGCAGTTCTTC.

CDR3 sequence (DNA): TGTGCCAGCAGCAAGAGTCCGGGACAGGGTAGAGAAAAACTGTTTTTT. Encoded protein: CASSKSPGQGREKLFF. The V and J genes are TRBV7-9 and TRBJ1-4; TRBD1 aligns across 9 bases. Germline CDR1 SEHNR, CDR2 FQNEAQ (reference sequence). The V gene end was trimmed by 5 bases and the J gene end by 8 bases; junction bases not matched to a gene: 12. The CDR3 consists of 16 residues.

The sample holds a few counts of this clone. J is TRBJ2-1 and V is TRBV7-9; D ambiguous. CDR1 is SEHNR, CDR2 FQNEAQ, per germline (reference sequence). The V end was cut by 4 bases, the J end by 5 bases, with 18 bases between. The CDR3 extends over 16 amino acids. CDR3 region: CASSSPRTGSNNEQFF. For the CDR3, the DNA is TGTGCCAGCAGCTCACCCCGGACCGGCAGCAACAATGAGCAGTTCTTC.

The J gene is TRBJ1-4, the V gene TRBV9, with D uncertain. The V gene lost 0 bases and the J gene lost 6 bases, with 12 bases spanning the gap. In germline, CDR1 is SGDLS, CDR2 YYNGEE. This CDR3 has 15 amino acids. CDR3 sequence (DNA): TGTGCCAGCAGCGTAGAGGGAGTCTCTGATGAAAAACTGTTTTTT. This sequence encodes CASSVEGVSDEKLFF.

The chain couples TRBV6-1 to TRBJ2-7; D might be TRBD2 (5 bases). V lost 8 bases and J lost 6, with 17 bases in between. The CDR3 loop spans 13 amino acids. Germline-derived CDR1 and CDR2 are MNHNS and SASEGT. The DNA of the CDR3 is TGTGCCAGCTCCCTAGACGGGATACGCGAGCAGTACTTC. Its protein is CASSLDGIREQYF.

The chain employs TRBV19 and TRBJ1-1; D is unclear. The CDR3 sequence is 16 residues long. Germline assignment: CDR1 LNHDA and CDR2 SQIVND (reference sequence). The V gene lost 3 bases and the J gene lost 3 bases, with 17 bases spanning the gap. The DNA for the CDR3 is TGTGCCAGTAGTATTAATGGGAATCGGATGGACACTGAAGCTTTCTTT. Residues: CASSINGNRMDTEAFF.

This sequence joins TRBV28 and TRBJ2-3; no definite D call. Looked up from germline, CDR1 is MDHEN and CDR2 is SYDVKM. V lost 3 bases and J lost 0, with 7 bases in between. The CDR3 spans 14 residues. The CDR3 nucleotides read TGTGCCAGCAGTTTCCGGGTCAGCACAGATACGCAGTATTTT. It specifies CASSFRVSTDTQYF.

The chain combines TRBV27 with TRBJ2-5; 12 bases are a match to TRBD1. CDR1 is MNHEY, CDR2 SMNVEV, per germline (reference sequence). CDR3 length: 15 residues. With V trimmed by 2 bases and J by 5 bases, 3 bases remained unmatched. CDR3 DNA sequence: TGTGCCAGCAGTTTAGGGACAGGGGGCATGGAGACCCAGTACTTC. Amino acids: CASSLGTGGMETQYF.

The rearrangement links TRBV9 to TRBJ2-3; D unclear. This CDR3 contains 12 residues. Between the trimmed V and J ends, which lost 2 bases and 3 bases, there was a span of 4 bases. CDR1 SGDLS and CDR2 YYNGEE come from the germline V gene. For the CDR3, the DNA is TGTGCCAGCAGCGTCGATACAGATACGCAGTATTTT. Translating gives CASSVDTDTQYF.

The CDR3 DNA reads TGTGCCAGCAGCACCTTGGACAGGGCAGGCTCTGGGGCCAACGTCCTGACTTTC. Amino acid sequence: CASSTLDRAGSGANVLTF. The chain has TRBV21-1 and TRBJ2-6; the table's D gene call, TRBD1, was not cross checked with the DNA. TRBV21-1 constitutes a pseudogene. This CDR3 comprises 18 residues.

The V call is TRBV6-4, the J call TRBJ2-3; no definite D call. Trimming left V 4 bases short and J 0 bases short, with 5 bases between. The germline V gene has CDR1 MRHNA and CDR2 SNTAGT. This CDR3 is 13 amino acids long. The CDR3 spells CASSVGSTDTQYF. The CDR3 DNA follows: TGTGCCAGCAGTGTTGGTAGCACAGATACGCAGTATTTT.

The rearrangement joins TRBV6-1 to TRBJ2-7, with no clear D. Trimming removed 5 bases from V and 5 bases from J, with 19 bases in between. CDR3 length: 15 amino acids. Per germline, CDR1 MNHNS and CDR2 SASEGT. CDR3 DNA sequence: TGTGCCAGCAGTCCGCGAGGAAGCCTCCTAGACGAGCAGTACTTC. It yields the protein CASSPRGSLLDEQYF.

The rearrangement uses TRBV19 and TRBJ1-5; no clear D gene. Germline V lookup: CDR1 LNHDA, CDR2 SQIVND (reference sequence). The V and J ends lost 3 bases and 5 bases respectively, with 14 bases between them. This CDR3 spans 15 amino acids. CDR3 nucleotides: TGTGCCAGTAGTATCTGGAGCCGAGCACATCAGCCCCAGCATTTT. Its protein is CASSIWSRAHQPQHF.